One sample yielded the 27 T cell receptor beta chains listed below, sequenced in a study of blood T cells in healthy people across ages. PCR was performed a second time for about 7 to 12 cycles using a sample-barcoded 5' primer and a J-beta primer mix. TCRdb analysed the 5' RACE reads with MiXCR anew, one entry per CDR3 protein. Among hundreds of thousands of distinct CDR3 sequences listed, approximately 30% were seen once. The specimen sequenced was blood. These receptors were taken from a woman of 80 years or more in good health.

This clonotype came up a few times. The rearrangement joins TRBV11-3 to TRBJ2-7; D is uncertain. V lost 5 bases and J 4 bases, leaving 12 bases between the germline ends. CDR3 length: 13 amino acids. From germline, CDR1 is SGHNT and CDR2 YENEEA. In DNA form, the CDR3 reads TGTGCCAGCAGCCCCTCGGCGAGTTACGAGCAGTACTTC. It encodes CASSPSASYEQYF.

This chain uses TRBV25-1 with TRBJ1-4, with D tentatively TRBD1 (5 bases). The CDR3 runs to 14 residues. V dropped 4 bases and J dropped 6 bases, with 12 bases sitting between them. The germline V gene encodes CDR1 MGHDK and CDR2 SYGVNS. This chain's CDR3 is CASSAFGADEKLFF. The CDR3, as DNA: TGTGCCAGCAGTGCCTTTGGGGCGGATGAAAAACTGTTTTTT. The full variable domain, with the rest looked up from reference TRBV25-1 and TRBJ1-4, is EADIYQTPRYLVIGTGKKITLECSQTMGHDKMYWYQQDPGMELHLIHYSYGVNSTEKGDLSSESTVSRIRTEHFPLTLESARPSHTSQYLCASSAFGADEKLFFGSGTQLSVL.

Details on this clonotype: A much larger clonotype is one base distant, so this may be a read error. The V call is TRBV12-3 or TRBV12-4, the J call TRBJ1-2; D is undetermined. The CDR3 consists of 11 residues. In DNA, the CDR3 is TGTGCCTGCAGCCCCCAAAGCCGCTACACCTTC. Amino acids: CACSPQSRYTF.

This clonotype was observed a handful of times. V is TRBV6-4 and J is TRBJ2-3; 9 nucleotides match TRBD2. The germline V gene has CDR1 MRHNA and CDR2 SNTAGT. The CDR3 covers 13 residues. V shed 9 bases, J shed 3 bases, and the junction held 4 bases outside the gene matches. The CDR3, as DNA: TGTGCCAGTAGCGGGAGAGAGACAGATACGCAGTATTTT. Translating gives CASSGRETDTQYF.

This clonotype has only a few counts. The V and J genes are TRBV6-6 and TRBJ1-5; D unclear. Germline V lookup: CDR1 MNHNY, CDR2 SVGAGI (reference sequence). CDR3 length: 15 amino acids. Trimming left V 6 bases short and J 2 bases short, with 14 bases between. The CDR3 loop reads CASREPLLGNQPQHF. The CDR3 bases are TGTGCCAGCAGGGAGCCCCTATTGGGCAATCAGCCCCAGCATTTT.

This clonotype was detected many times. The V gene is TRBV27, the J gene TRBJ2-5; D gene unclear. The ends were cut back, 6 bases at V and 5 bases at J, with 19 bases in the middle. Germline values: CDR1 MNHEY, CDR2 SMNVEV (reference sequence). CDR3 length: 15 residues. The CDR3: CASSPYRAIGETQYF. As DNA, the CDR3 is TGTGCCAGCAGCCCCTACCGGGCCATCGGGGAGACCCAGTACTTC.

Of note for this clonotype: A read error may explain this, as a much larger clone is one base away. The chain is built from TRBV3-1 and TRBJ2-1; D is unclear. The V and J ends lost 5 bases and 7 bases respectively, with 18 bases between them. The CDR3 consists of 15 residues. CDR1 and CDR2 (germline): LGHDT, YNNKEL (reference sequence). The CDR3 is CASSLDIASLNEQFF. The DNA of the CDR3 is TGTGCCAGCAGCTTGGATATAGCATCTCTAAATGAGCAGTTCTTC.

This clonotype turned up a few times. Since a much larger clone is just one base distant, this may be a read error. This chain joins TRBV2 and TRBJ1-6, with 10 positions matching TRBD1. J lost 10 bases, V lost 6 bases, and 3 bases had no gene match. The V gene's germline CDR1 is SNHLY and CDR2 FYNNEI. The CDR3 has 13 amino acids. For the CDR3, the DNA is TGTGCCAGCAGGGGGGACAGGGGATCACCCCTCCACTTT. It specifies CASRGDRGSPLHF.

Only a few counts were recorded for this clonotype. The V call is TRBV7-2, the J call TRBJ2-1; D perhaps matches TRBD2 (6 bases). The germline gives CDR1 SGHTA, CDR2 FQGNSA. Trimming took off 6 bases at V and 2 bases at J, with 11 bases between the two ends. The CDR3 covers 14 residues. The CDR3 loop is CASRLSGTYNEQFF. Here the CDR3 DNA reads TGTGCCAGCAGACTTAGCGGTACCTACAATGAGCAGTTCTTC.

This clonotype was counted ten times or more. The chain uses TRBV20-1 and TRBJ2-1; 8 bases align to TRBD2. Unmatched junction bases numbered 14, after V lost 1 base and J lost 0 bases. The CDR3 has 19 amino acids. Germline CDR1 DFQATT, CDR2 SNEGSKA (reference sequence). Written as DNA, the CDR3 is TGCAGTGCTAGAGTCCCGTGGAGCGGGGGCCAGAGCTCCTACAATGAGCAGTTCTTC. It codes for CSARVPWSGGQSSYNEQFF.

This clonotype was seen repeatedly, ten times or more. The chain has TRBV5-1 and TRBJ2-1; D unclear. The V gene lost 1 base and the J gene lost 0 bases, with 11 bases spanning the gap. Germline-derived CDR1 and CDR2 are SGHRS and YFSETQ. This CDR3 is built from 16 residues. The CDR3 sequence is CASSLNPQSSYNEQFF. CDR3 DNA: TGCGCCAGCAGCTTGAACCCGCAGAGCTCCTACAATGAGCAGTTCTTC. The full variable domain, with the rest looked up from reference TRBV5-1 and TRBJ2-1, is KAGVTQTPRYLIKTRGQQVTLSCSPISGHRSVSWYQQTPGQGLQFLFEYFSETQRNKGNFPGRFSGRQFSNSRSEMNVSTLELGDSALYLCASSLNPQSSYNEQFFGPGTRLTVL.

This clonotype came up many times. This sequence joins TRBV29-1 and TRBJ2-2; D is possibly TRBD1 or TRBD2 (6 bases each). The CDR3 totals 13 residues. In germline, CDR1 is SQVTM, CDR2 ANQGSEA. V lost 7 bases to trimming and J lost 5 bases, with 14 bases between them. In nucleotides, the CDR3 is TGCAGCGCAAGACAGGAGGGGACCGGGGAGCTGTTTTTT. This encodes CSARQEGTGELFF.

Details on this clonotype: A read error may account for a junction end that differs from germline. The chain employs TRBV12-3 or TRBV12-4 and TRBJ2-3, with 14 bases lining up with TRBD2. This CDR3 has 16 residues. CDR3: CASRAGTSGRVDTEYF. In DNA, the CDR3 is TGTGCCAGCAGAGCCGGGACTAGCGGGAGAGTTGATACGGAGTATTTT.

The V call is TRBV27, the J call TRBJ1-4, with 8 bases identical to TRBD1. This CDR3 is built from 15 residues. J was trimmed by 5 bases and V by 5 bases; bases with no gene match: 7. Germline CDR1 reads MNHEY; CDR2 reads SMNVEV (reference sequence). CDR3 residues: CASSPRDRRNEKLFF. The CDR3 region has the DNA TGTGCCAGCAGTCCCAGGGACAGGAGAAATGAAAAACTGTTTTTT.

This clonotype was counted many times. This chain joins TRBV29-1 and TRBJ1-2; the D is unclear. CDR1 SQVTM and CDR2 ANQGSEA come from the germline V gene. The V end was cut by 7 bases, the J end by 0 bases, with 15 bases between. This CDR3 comprises 14 residues. The CDR3 is CSAISGGSNYGYTF. The DNA of the CDR3 is TGCAGCGCCATCTCGGGCGGATCTAACTATGGCTACACCTTC.

This clonotype was counted many times. A much larger clonotype is one base distant, so this may be a read error. The chain employs TRBV2 and TRBJ2-7, with D perhaps assigned TRBD1 or TRBD2 (5 bases each). The CDR3 spans 13 residues. V lost 4 bases, J lost 2 bases, and 9 bases lay in between. Germline V gives CDR1 SNHLY, CDR2 FYNNEI. CDR3 amino acids: CASSVGRTYEQYF. The CDR3 DNA reads TGTGCCAGCAGTGTGGGACGGACCTACGAGCAGTACTTC.

This clonotype was counted many times. The chain is built from TRBV20-1 and TRBJ2-5, with D perhaps TRBD2 (5 bases). The V gene lost 1 base and the J gene lost 4 bases, with 10 bases spanning the gap. Germline CDR1 DFQATT, CDR2 SNEGSKA (reference sequence). This CDR3 comprises 13 residues. As DNA, the CDR3 is TGCAGTGCTAGAGCGGGGTTTGGAGAGACCCAGTACTTC. Protein product: CSARAGFGETQYF.

V usage is TRBV9 and J usage is TRBJ2-1, with 12 bases matching TRBD1. The junction had 13 bases not matched to a gene; V was cut back by 3 bases and J by 6 bases. Germline-derived CDR1 and CDR2 are SGDLS and YYNGEE. This CDR3 contains 18 residues. The DNA of the CDR3 is TGTGCCAGCAGCGGACCATTGGGACAGGGGGCTTTTAGCAATGAGCAGTTCTTC. This codes for CASSGPLGQGAFSNEQFF.

This clonotype has a count of ten or more. This chain joins TRBV7-3 and TRBJ2-1, with TRBD1 matching over 7 bases. The CDR3 is 15 amino acids. Trimming at V came to 5 bases and at J to 6 bases, leaving 10 bases not matched to a gene. Germline assignment: CDR1 SGHTA and CDR2 FQGTGA. The chain's CDR3 is CASSVSRGSFNEQFF. As DNA, the CDR3 is TGTGCCAGCAGCGTTAGCAGGGGGTCGTTCAATGAGCAGTTCTTC.

A remark on this clonotype: Given a much more abundant clone one base away, this may be a read error. The V call is TRBV5-6, the J call TRBJ2-7; TRBD2 is a possible D gene (6 bases). The V and J ends lost 3 bases and 3 bases respectively, with 16 bases between them. CDR1 and CDR2 (germline): SGHDT, YYEEEE. This CDR3 is built from 15 residues. The CDR3 sequence is CASSSGPLGGYEQYF. In nucleotides, the CDR3 is TGTGCCAGCAGCTCGGGGCCATTGGGGGGCTACGAGCAGTACTTC.

This clonotype came up many times. This CDR3 reads CATRLDRSQETQYF. CDR3 DNA sequence: TGTGCCACCAGACTAGACCGCTCCCAAGAGACCCAGTACTTC. The rearrangement joins TRBV19 to TRBJ2-5; a weak D match, TRBD2 (6 bases). The germline V and J ends were trimmed by 10 bases and 1 base, with 16 bases remaining between them. Germline-derived CDR1 and CDR2 are LNHDA and SQIVND (reference sequence). This CDR3 is built from 14 residues.

This sequence joins TRBV5-1 and TRBJ2-1, with 7 bases that match TRBD2. In germline, CDR1 is SGHRS, CDR2 YFSETQ. The CDR3 runs to 17 residues. With 5 bases clipped from V and 8 bases from J, the junction kept 19 bases outside the gene matches. DNA of the CDR3: TGCGCCAGCAGATATTCGGAGAGCGGGGACCTCATGGATGAGCAGTTCTTC. Protein sequence: CASRYSESGDLMDEQFF. The variable domain in full, with the rest retrieved from reference TRBV5-1 and TRBJ2-1, is KAGVTQTPRYLIKTRGQQVTLSCSPISGHRSVSWYQQTPGQGLQFLFEYFSETQRNKGNFPGRFSGRQFSNSRSEMNVSTLELGDSALYLCASRYSESGDLMDEQFFGPGTRLTVL.

This rearrangement joins TRBV20-1 to TRBJ2-7, with TRBD2 matching over 7 bases. The CDR3 runs to 13 residues. V was clipped by 5 bases and J by 2 bases; unmatched bases: 6. Germline CDR1 reads DFQATT; CDR2 reads SNEGSKA (reference sequence). DNA of the CDR3: TGCAGTGCTCTCCGACTAGCAGCCTACGAGCAGTACTTC. Protein: CSALRLAAYEQYF.

This clonotype was recorded at least ten times. The chain is built from TRBV18 and TRBJ1-1; D gene unclear. The ends were cut back, 6 bases at V and 2 bases at J, with 16 bases in the middle. The CDR3 is made up of 15 amino acids. CDR1 is KGHSH and CDR2 is LQKENI in the germline V gene. The CDR3 reads CASSRPGLLNTEAFF. The DNA for the CDR3 is TGTGCCAGCTCGAGACCAGGCCTCCTCAACACTGAAGCTTTCTTT.

The gene calls are TRBV29-1 and TRBJ2-3; 7 nucleotides line up with TRBD2. There are 15 residues in the CDR3. J was trimmed by 5 bases and V by 0 bases; bases with no gene match: 8. Germline assignment: CDR1 SQVTM and CDR2 ANQGSEA. The CDR3 coding sequence is TGCAGCGTTGAAGAGGGTTCGGGCGGGGGAGATACGCAGTATTTT. This sequence encodes CSVEEGSGGGDTQYF.

This clonotype is a singleton in its sample. The rearrangement links TRBV5-1 to TRBJ2-3; TRBD2 matches at 11 bases. This CDR3 has 15 amino acids. Germline CDR1 reads SGHRS; CDR2 reads YFSETQ. V was pared by 4 bases and J by 8 bases, with 9 bases of the junction left unmatched. CDR3 in DNA: TGCGCCAGCAGCGACGGGACTAGCGGTAGAACTACGCAGTATTTT. It yields the protein CASSDGTSGRTTQYF. Looking up the rest from reference TRBV5-1 and TRBJ2-3 gives the full variable domain: KAGVTQTPRYLIKTRGQQVTLSCSPISGHRSVSWYQQTPGQGLQFLFEYFSETQRNKGNFPGRFSGRQFSNSRSEMNVSTLELGDSALYLCASSDGTSGRTTQYFGPGTRLTVL.

To note about this clonotype: One base away lies a much larger clone, so this may be a sequencing read error. V is TRBV20-1 and J is TRBJ2-1; D is possibly TRBD1 (5 bases). This CDR3 has 14 amino acids. V was cut by 0 bases and J by 12 bases, with 18 bases left in between. Germline V gives CDR1 DFQATT, CDR2 SNEGSKA (reference sequence). CDR3 in DNA: TGCAGTGCTAGAGAAGGTGGTTCCCGGCAGGGGCAGTTCTTC. This translates into CSAREGGSRQGQFF.